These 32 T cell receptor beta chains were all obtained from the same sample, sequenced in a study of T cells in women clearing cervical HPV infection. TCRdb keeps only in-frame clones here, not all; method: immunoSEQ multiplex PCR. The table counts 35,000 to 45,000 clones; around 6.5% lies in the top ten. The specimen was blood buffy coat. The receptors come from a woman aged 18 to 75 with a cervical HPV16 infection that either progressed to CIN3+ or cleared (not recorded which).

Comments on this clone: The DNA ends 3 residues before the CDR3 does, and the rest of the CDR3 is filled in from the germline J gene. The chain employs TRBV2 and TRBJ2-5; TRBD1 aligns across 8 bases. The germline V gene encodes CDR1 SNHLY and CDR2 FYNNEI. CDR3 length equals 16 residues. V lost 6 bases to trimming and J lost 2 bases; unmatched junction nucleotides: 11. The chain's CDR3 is CASSWTGSPTQETQYF. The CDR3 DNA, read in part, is TGTGCCAGCAGCTGGACAGGGTCCCCCACTCAAGAGACC.

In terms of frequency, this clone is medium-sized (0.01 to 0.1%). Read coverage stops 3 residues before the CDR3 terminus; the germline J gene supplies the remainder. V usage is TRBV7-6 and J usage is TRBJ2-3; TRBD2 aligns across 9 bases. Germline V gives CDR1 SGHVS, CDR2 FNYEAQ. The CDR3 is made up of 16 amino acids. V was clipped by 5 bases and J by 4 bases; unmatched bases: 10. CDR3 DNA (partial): TGTGCCAGCAGCCCCTGGGGTAGCGGGGGAGCAGATACG. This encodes CASSPWGSGGADT. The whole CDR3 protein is CASSPWGSGGADTQYF.

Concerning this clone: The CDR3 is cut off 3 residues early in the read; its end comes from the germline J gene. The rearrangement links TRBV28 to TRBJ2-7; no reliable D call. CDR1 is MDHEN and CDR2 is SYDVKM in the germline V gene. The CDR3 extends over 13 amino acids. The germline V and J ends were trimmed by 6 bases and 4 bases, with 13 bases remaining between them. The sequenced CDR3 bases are TGTGCCAGCAGCCCTCCAGGTAGTTACGAG. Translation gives CASSPPGSYE. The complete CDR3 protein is CASSPPGSYEQYF.

The CDR3 DNA, read in part, is TGTGCCAGCAGAGTGACCCGCGGCCAAGAGACC. Translated, it gives CASRVTRGQET. The complete CDR3 protein is CASRVTRGQETQYF. This chain uses TRBV6-2 or TRBV6-3 with TRBJ2-5; D not resolved. The read stops 3 residues short of the end of the CDR3; the missing end is completed from the germline J gene. This CDR3 has 14 amino acids. The V gene's germline CDR1 is MNHEY and CDR2 SVGEGT. V lost 6 bases, J lost 1 base, and 12 bases lay in between.

The CDR3 region is CASSMNYNDYTF. Incomplete CDR3 DNA: TGTGCCAGTAGTATGAATTACAATGAC. This chain connects TRBV19 to TRBJ1-2; no firm D call. The read ends 3 residues before the CDR3 terminus; that terminus is restored from the germline J gene. CDR1 and CDR2 (germline): LNHDA, SQIVND (reference sequence). The CDR3 extends over 12 amino acids.

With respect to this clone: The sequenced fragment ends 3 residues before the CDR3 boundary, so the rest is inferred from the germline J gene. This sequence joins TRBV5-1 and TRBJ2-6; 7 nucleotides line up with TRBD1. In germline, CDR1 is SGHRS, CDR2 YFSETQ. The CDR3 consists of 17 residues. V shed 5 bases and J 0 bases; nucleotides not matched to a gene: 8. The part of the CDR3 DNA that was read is TGCGCCAGCAGGCCCGGGACAGACTTCTCTGGGGCCAACGTC. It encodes CASRPGTDFSGANV. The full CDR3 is CASRPGTDFSGANVLTF.

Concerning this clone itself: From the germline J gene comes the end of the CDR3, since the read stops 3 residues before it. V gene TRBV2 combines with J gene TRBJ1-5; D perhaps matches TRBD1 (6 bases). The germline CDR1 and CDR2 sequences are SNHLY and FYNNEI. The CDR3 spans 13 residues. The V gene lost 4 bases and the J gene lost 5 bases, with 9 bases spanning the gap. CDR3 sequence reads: CASSVQGDQPQHF. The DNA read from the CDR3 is TGTGCCAGCAGTGTACAGGGCGATCAGCCC.

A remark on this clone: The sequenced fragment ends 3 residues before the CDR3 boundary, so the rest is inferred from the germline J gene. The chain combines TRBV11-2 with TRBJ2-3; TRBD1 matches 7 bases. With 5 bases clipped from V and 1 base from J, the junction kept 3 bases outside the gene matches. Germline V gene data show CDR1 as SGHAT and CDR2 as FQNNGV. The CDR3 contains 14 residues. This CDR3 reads CASSGGQGTDTQYF. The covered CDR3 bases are TGTGCCAGCAGCGGAGGACAGGGCACAGATACG.

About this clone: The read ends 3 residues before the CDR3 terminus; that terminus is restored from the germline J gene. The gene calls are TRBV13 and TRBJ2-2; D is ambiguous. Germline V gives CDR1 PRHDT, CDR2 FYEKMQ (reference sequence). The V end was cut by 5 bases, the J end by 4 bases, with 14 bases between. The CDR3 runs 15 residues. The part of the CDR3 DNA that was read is TGTGCCAGCAGCGCGCCAGGAGAGAGCACCGGGGAG. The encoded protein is CASSAPGESTGE. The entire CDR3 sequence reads CASSAPGESTGELFF.

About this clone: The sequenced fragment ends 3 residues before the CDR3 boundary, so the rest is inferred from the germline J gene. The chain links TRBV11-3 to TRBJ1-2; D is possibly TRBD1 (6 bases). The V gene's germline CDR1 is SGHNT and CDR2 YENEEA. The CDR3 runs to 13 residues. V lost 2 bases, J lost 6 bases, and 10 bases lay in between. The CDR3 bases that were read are TGTGCCAGCAGCTTAACAGGGAAGGATGGC. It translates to CASSLTGKDG. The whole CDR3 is CASSLTGKDGYTF.

CDR3 bases read: TGTGCCAGCAGCTTAGATTGGGCCCACACAGATACG. It specifies CASSLDWAHTDT. The whole CDR3 sequence reads CASSLDWAHTDTQYF. The chain is built from TRBV7-6 and TRBJ2-3, with D uncertain. The read is 3 residues too short to cover the CDR3 end, so that end is filled in from the germline J gene. The V and J ends lost 1 base and 2 bases respectively, with 10 bases between them. The CDR3 runs 15 residues. CDR1 is SGHVS and CDR2 is FNYEAQ in the germline V gene.

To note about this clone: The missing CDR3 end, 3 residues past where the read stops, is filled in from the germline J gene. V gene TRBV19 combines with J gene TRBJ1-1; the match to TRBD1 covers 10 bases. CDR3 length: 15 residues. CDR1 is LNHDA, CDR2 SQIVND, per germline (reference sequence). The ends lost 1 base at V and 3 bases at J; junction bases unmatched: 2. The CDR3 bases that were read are TGTGCCAGTAGTATAGTGGGGACAGGGGACACTGAA. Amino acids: CASSIVGTGDTE. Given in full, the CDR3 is CASSIVGTGDTEAFF.

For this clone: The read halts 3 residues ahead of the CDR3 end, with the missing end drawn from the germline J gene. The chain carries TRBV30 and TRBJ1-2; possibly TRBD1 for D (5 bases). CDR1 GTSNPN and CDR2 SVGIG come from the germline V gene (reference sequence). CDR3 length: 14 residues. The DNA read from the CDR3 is TGTGCCTGGACCCAAACCGGGGGTTCCTACGAC. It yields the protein CAWTQTGGSYD. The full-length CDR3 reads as CAWTQTGGSYDYTF.

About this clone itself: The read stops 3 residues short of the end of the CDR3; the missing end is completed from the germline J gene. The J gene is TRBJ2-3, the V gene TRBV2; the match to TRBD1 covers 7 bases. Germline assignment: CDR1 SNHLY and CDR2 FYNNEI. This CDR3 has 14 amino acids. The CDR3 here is CASSDWDSNQPQYF. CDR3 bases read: TGTGCCAGCAGTGACTGGGACAGTAATCAGCCG. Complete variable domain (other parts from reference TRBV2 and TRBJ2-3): EPEVTQTPSHQVTQMGQEVILRCVPISNHLYFYWYRQILGQKVEFLVSFYNNEISEKSEIFDDQFSVERPDGSNFTLKIRSTKLEDSAMYFCASSDWDSNQPQYFGPGTRLTVL.

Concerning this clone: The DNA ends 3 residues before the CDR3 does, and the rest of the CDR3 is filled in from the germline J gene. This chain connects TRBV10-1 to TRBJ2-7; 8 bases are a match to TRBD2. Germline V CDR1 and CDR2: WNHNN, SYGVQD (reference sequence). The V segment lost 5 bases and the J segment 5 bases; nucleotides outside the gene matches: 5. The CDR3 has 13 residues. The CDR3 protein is CASSKRERDEQYF. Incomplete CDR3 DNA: TGCGCCAGCAGTAAGCGGGAGAGGGACGAG.

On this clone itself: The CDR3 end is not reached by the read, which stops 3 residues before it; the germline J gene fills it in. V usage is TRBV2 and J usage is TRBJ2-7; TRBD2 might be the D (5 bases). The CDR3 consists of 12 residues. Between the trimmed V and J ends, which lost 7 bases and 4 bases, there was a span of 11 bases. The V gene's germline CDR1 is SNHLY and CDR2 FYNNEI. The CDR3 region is CASTGLFYEQYF. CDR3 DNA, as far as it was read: TGTGCCAGCACTGGACTGTTTTACGAG.

The covered CDR3 bases are TGTGCCAGCAGTTTACTAGCGGTCAATGAG. Translation: CASSLLAVNE. The whole CDR3 is CASSLLAVNEQFF. The V and J genes are TRBV28 and TRBJ2-1, with TRBD2 matching 7 bases. Read coverage stops 3 residues before the CDR3 terminus; the germline J gene supplies the remainder. The CDR3 runs 13 residues. V lost 2 bases, J lost 6 bases, and 1 base stayed unmatched. In germline, CDR1 is MDHEN, CDR2 SYDVKM. Looking up the rest from reference TRBV28 and TRBJ2-1 gives the full variable domain: DVKVTQSSRYLVKRTGEKVFLECVQDMDHENMFWYRQDPGLGLRLIYFSYDVKMKEKGDIPEGYSVSREKKERFSLILESASTNQTSMYLCASSLLAVNEQFFGPGTRLTVL.

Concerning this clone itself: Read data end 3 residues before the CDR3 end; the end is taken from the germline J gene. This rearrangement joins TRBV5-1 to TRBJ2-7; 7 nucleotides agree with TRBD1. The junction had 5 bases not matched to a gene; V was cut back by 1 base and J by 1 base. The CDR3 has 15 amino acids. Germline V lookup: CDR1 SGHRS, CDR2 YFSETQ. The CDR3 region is CASSLITGVSYEQYF. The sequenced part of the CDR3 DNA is TGCGCCAGCAGCTTGATTACAGGGGTGTCCTACGAG. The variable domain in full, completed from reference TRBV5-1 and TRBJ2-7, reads KAGVTQTPRYLIKTRGQQVTLSCSPISGHRSVSWYQQTPGQGLQFLFEYFSETQRNKGNFPGRFSGRQFSNSRSEMNVSTLELGDSALYLCASSLITGVSYEQYFGPGTRLTVT.

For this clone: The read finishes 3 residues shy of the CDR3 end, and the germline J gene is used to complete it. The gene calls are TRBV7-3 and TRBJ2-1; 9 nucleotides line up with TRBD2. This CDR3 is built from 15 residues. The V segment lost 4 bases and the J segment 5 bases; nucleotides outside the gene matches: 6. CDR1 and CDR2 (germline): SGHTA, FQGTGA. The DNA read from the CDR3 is TGTGCCAGCAGCTCGGGGACTAGCCGGAACAATGAG. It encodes CASSSGTSRNNE. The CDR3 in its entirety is CASSSGTSRNNEQFF.

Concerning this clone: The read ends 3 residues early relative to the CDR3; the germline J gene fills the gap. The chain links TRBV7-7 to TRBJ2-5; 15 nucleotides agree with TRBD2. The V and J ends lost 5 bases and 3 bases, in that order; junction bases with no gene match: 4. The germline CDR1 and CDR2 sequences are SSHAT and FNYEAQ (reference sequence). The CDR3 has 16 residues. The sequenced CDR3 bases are TGTGCCAGCAGCCCGGGACTAGCGGGAGGAAAAGAGACC. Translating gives CASSPGLAGGKET. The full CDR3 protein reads CASSPGLAGGKETQYF.

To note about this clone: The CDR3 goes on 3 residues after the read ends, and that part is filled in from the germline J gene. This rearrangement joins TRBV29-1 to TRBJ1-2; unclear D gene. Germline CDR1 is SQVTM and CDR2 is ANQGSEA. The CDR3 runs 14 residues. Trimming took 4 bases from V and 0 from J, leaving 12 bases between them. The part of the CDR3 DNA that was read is TGCAGCGTTGTAGGAGGCAGGCCTAACTATGGC. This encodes CSVVGGRPNYG. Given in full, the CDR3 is CSVVGGRPNYGYTF.

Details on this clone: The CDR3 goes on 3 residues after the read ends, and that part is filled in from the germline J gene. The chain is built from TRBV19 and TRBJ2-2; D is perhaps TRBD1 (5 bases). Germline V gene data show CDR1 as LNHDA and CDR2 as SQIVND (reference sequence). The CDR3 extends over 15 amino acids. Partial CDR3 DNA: TGTGCCAGTAGTATCGACAACTCTGGGGCCAACGTG. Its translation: CASSIDNSGANV. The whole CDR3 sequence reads CASSIDNSGANVLFF.

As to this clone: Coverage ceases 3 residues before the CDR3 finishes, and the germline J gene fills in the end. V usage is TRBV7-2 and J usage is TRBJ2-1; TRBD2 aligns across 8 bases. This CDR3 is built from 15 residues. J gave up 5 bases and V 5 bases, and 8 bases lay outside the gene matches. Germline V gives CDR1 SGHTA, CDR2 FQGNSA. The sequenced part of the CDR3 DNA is TGTGCCAGCAGCCCAGGGAGCGGGAGTAACAATGAG. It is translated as CASSPGSGSNNE. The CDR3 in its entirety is CASSPGSGSNNEQFF.

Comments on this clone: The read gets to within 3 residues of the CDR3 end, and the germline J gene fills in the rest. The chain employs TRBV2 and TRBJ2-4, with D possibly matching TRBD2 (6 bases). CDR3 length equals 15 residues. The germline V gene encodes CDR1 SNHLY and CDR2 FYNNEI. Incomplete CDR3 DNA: TGTGCCAGCAGTGACGGGGGACGGGAAGAGGAGACT. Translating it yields CASSDGGREEET. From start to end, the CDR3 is CASSDGGREEETQYF. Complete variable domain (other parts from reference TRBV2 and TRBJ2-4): EPEVTQTPSHQVTQMGQEVILRCVPISNHLYFYWYRQILGQKVEFLVSFYNNEISEKSEIFDDQFSVERPDGSNFTLKIRSTKLEDSAMYFCASSDGGREEETQYFGAGTRLSVL.

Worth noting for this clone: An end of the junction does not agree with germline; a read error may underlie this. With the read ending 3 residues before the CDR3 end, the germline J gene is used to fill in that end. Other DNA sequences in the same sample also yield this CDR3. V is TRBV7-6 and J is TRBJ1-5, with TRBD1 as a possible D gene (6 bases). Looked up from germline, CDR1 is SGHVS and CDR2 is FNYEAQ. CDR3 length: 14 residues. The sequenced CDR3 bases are TGTGCCAGTAGCTCCACAGGGCCCAATCAGCCC. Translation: CASSSTGPNQP. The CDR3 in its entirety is CASSSTGPNQPQHF. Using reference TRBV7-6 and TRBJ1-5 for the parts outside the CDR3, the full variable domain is GAGVSQSPRYKVTKRGQDVALRCDPISGHVSLYWYRQALGQGPEFLTYFNYEAQQDKSGLPNDRFSAERPEGSISTLTIQRTEQRDSAMYRCASSSTGPNQPQHFGDGTRLSIL.

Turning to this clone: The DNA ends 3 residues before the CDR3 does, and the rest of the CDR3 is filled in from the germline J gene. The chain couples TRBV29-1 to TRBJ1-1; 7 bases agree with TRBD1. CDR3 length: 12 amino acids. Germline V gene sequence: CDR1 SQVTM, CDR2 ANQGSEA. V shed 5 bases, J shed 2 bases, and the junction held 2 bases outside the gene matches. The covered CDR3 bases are TGCAGCGTTTGGGACAGAAACACTGAA. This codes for CSVWDRNTE. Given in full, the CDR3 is CSVWDRNTEAFF.

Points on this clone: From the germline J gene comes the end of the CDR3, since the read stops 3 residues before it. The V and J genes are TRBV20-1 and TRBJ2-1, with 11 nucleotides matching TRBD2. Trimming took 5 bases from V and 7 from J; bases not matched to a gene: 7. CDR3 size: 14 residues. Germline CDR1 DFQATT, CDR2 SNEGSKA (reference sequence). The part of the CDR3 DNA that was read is TGCAGTGCTCCCCTAGCGGGGGGACGGAATGAG. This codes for CSAPLAGGRNE. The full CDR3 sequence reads CSAPLAGGRNEQFF.

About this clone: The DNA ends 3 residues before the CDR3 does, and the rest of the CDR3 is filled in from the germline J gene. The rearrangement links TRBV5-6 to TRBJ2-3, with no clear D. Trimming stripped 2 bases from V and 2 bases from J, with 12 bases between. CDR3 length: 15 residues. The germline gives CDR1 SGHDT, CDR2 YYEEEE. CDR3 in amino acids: CASSFMLSSTDTQYF. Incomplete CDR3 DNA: TGTGCCAGCAGCTTTATGCTAAGCTCCACAGATACG.

The sequenced CDR3 bases are TGCGCCAGCATGAGTGATGTAGGGCCG. Translation gives CASMSDVGP. The CDR3 as a whole reads CASMSDVGPQYF. The chain is built from TRBV10-1 and TRBJ2-3; no definite D call. The CDR3 end falls 3 residues outside the read, so it is completed with the germline J gene. Germline CDR1 WNHNN, CDR2 SYGVQD (reference sequence). The CDR3 is 12 amino acids.

The CDR3 sequence is CSARDPTGGAYEQYF. The sequenced CDR3 bases are TGCAGTGCTAGAGATCCGACGGGGGGCGCCTACGAG. The V call is TRBV20-1, the J call TRBJ2-7, with a possible D match to TRBD2 (7 bases). The DNA ends 3 residues before the CDR3 does, and the rest of the CDR3 is filled in from the germline J gene. This CDR3 has 15 amino acids. Trimming pared 0 bases from V and 2 bases from J, leaving 14 bases between. The germline V gene has CDR1 DFQATT and CDR2 SNEGSKA (reference sequence).

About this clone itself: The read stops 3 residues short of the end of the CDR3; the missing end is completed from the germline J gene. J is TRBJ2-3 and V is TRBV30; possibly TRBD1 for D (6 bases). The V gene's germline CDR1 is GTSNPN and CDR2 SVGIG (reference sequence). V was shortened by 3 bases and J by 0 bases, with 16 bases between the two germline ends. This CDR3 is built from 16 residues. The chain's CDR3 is CAWSSGQQWSTDTQYF. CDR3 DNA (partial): TGTGCCTGGAGCTCCGGACAGCAATGGAGCACAGATACG.

The sequenced part of the CDR3 DNA is TGTGCCAGTTCTTCAGAGGCAGGCTACAATCAGCCC. Amino acids: CASSSEAGYNQP. The full CDR3 sequence reads CASSSEAGYNQPQHF. The J gene is TRBJ1-5, the V gene TRBV19; the D is unclear. The CDR3 is cut off 3 residues early in the read; its end comes from the germline J gene. The germline CDR1 and CDR2 sequences are LNHDA and SQIVND (reference sequence). This CDR3 has 15 amino acids. V lost 8 bases, J lost 3 bases, and 17 bases lay in between.